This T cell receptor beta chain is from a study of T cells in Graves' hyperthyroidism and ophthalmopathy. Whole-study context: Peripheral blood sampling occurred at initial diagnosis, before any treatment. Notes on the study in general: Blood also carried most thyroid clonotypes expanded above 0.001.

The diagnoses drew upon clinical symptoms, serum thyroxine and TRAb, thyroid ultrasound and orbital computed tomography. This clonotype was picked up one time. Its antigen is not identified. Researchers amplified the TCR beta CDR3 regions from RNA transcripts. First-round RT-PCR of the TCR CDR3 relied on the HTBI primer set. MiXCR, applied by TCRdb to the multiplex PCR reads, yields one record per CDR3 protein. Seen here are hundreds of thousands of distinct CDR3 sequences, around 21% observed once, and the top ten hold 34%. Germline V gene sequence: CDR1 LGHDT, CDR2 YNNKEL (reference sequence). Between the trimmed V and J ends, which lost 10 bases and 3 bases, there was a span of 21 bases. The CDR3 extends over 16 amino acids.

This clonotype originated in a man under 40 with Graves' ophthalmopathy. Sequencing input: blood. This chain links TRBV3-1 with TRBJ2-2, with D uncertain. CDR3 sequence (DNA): TGTGCCAACCTCGGCCCTGGTTTACAGCACACCGGGGAGCTGTTTTTT. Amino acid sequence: CANLGPGLQHTGELFF. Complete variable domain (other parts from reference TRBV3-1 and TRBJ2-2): DTAVSQTPKYLVTQMGNDKSIKCEQNLGHDTMYWYKQDSKKFLKIMFSYNNKELIINETVPNRFSPKSPDKAHLNLHINSLELGDSAVYFCANLGPGLQHTGELFFGEGSRLTVL.